The 32 T cell receptor beta chains in this list originate from one sample, sequenced in a study of cytomegalovirus exposure and HLA in healthy donors. It was with 60 Vbeta and 13 Jbeta primers that the PCR ran. The repertoire was sequenced with immunoSEQ multiplex PCR; TCRdb's copy has only in-frame clones and lacks some. The sample lists around 300,000 clones; under 80% were seen once. Sample: PBMCs. The receptors here all came from a female donor in good health and CMV-seronegative.

This sequence joins TRBV9 and TRBJ2-7; a possible D gene is TRBD1 (6 bases). Trimming left V 4 bases short and J 4 bases short, with 15 bases between. The CDR3 covers 14 residues. The V gene's germline CDR1 is SGDLS and CDR2 YYNGEE. CDR3 DNA sequence: TGTGCCAGCAGCCCCCCCGGGACACCTTACGAGCAGTACTTC. Protein: CASSPPGTPYEQYF.

This chain links TRBV20-1 with TRBJ2-7, with 9 bases that match TRBD2. The CDR3 runs 11 residues. In germline, CDR1 is DFQATT, CDR2 SNEGSKA (reference sequence). Trimming removed 6 bases from V and 7 bases from J; junction bases left unmatched: 4. The CDR3 reads CSAGLASEQYF. The CDR3 DNA reads as TGCAGTGCCGGACTAGCGAGTGAGCAGTACTTC.

The chain is built from TRBV19 and TRBJ2-5; TRBD1 agrees at 9 bases. Germline V gene sequence: CDR1 LNHDA, CDR2 SQIVND (reference sequence). There are 12 residues in the CDR3. V lost 6 bases and J lost 11; bases outside the gene matches: 7. The CDR3 DNA reads TGTGCCAGTAGCGGACAGGGGTGGAAGCAGTACTTC. Its protein product is CASSGQGWKQYF.

The genes are TRBV19 and TRBJ2-2; D call uncertain. The CDR3 totals 14 residues. CDR1 is LNHDA, CDR2 SQIVND, per germline (reference sequence). Trimming left V 3 bases short and J 4 bases short, with 9 bases between. This CDR3 reads CASSMAPPTGELFF. The CDR3 nucleotides are TGTGCCAGTAGTATGGCTCCACCCACCGGGGAGCTGTTTTTT.

The chain joins TRBV2 to TRBJ1-4; TRBD1 matches at 8 bases. Germline CDR1 SNHLY, CDR2 FYNNEI. This CDR3 is built from 13 residues. With 8 bases clipped from V and 6 bases from J, the junction kept 5 bases outside the gene matches. The CDR3: CASSGQADEKLFF. CDR3 DNA: TGTGCCAGCTCGGGACAGGCGGATGAAAAACTGTTTTTT.

This clone has a handful of counts. The genes are TRBV7-9 and TRBJ2-1; 8 positions match TRBD2. The CDR3 spans 14 residues. The germline CDR1 and CDR2 sequences are SEHNR and FQNEAQ (reference sequence). After removal of 0 bases from V and 12 bases from J, the junction contained 7 bases not matched to a gene. The CDR3 region is CASSLARPSGSQFF. In DNA form, the CDR3 reads TGTGCCAGCAGCTTAGCGCGGCCTAGCGGGTCGCAGTTCTTC.

V is TRBV27 and J is TRBJ2-7, with 9 bases matching TRBD2. In germline, CDR1 is MNHEY, CDR2 SMNVEV (reference sequence). With V trimmed by 5 bases and J by 3 bases, 2 bases remained unmatched. CDR3 size: 13 residues. The CDR3 bases are TGTGCCAGCAGTCTAGCGGGACGCTACGAGCAGTACTTC. Translated: CASSLAGRYEQYF.

V usage is TRBV6-4 and J usage is TRBJ2-1; TRBD2 agrees at 14 bases. Looked up from germline, CDR1 is MRHNA and CDR2 is SNTAGT. The CDR3 is 15 residues long. Germline trimming cut 6 bases from V and 13 bases from J; bases unmatched to any gene: 11. CDR3 sequence (DNA): TGTGCCAGCAGCCCCCAGGGAGGGACTAGCGGGAGCCAGTTCTTC. Encoded protein: CASSPQGGTSGSQFF.

The rearrangement links TRBV30 to TRBJ2-5, with D possibly matching TRBD2 (6 bases). The end of the DNA fits TRBJ2-7 better, so the J call may be wrong. Germline V gene lookup returns CDR1 GTSNPN and CDR2 SVGIG (reference sequence). This CDR3 contains 13 residues. The CDR3 nucleotides are TGTGCCTGGAATGGAGGGCTCTCCTACGAGCAGTACTTC. This gives the protein CAWNGGLSYEQYF.

The V gene is TRBV11-3, the J gene TRBJ2-5; 8 bases are shared with TRBD2. The closer fit of TRBJ2-7 to the DNA end suggests the J call may be wrong. The CDR3 contains 16 residues. Germline values: CDR1 SGHNT, CDR2 YENEEA. The CDR3 sequence is CASSLGWTSRTYEQYF. CDR3 coding DNA: TGTGCCAGCAGCTTAGGGTGGACTAGCCGCACCTACGAGCAGTACTTC.

The chain combines TRBV25-1 with TRBJ1-2; 10 bases are shared with TRBD1. V lost 4 bases and J lost 7; bases outside the gene matches: 6. CDR1 is MGHDK and CDR2 is SYGVNS in the germline V gene. The CDR3 spans 14 residues. CDR3 in amino acids: CASSAETGGGGYTF. The CDR3 bases are TGTGCCAGCAGTGCTGAGACAGGGGGCGGTGGCTACACCTTC.

The V gene is TRBV2, the J gene TRBJ2-6; D may be TRBD1 (5 bases). The CDR3 loop spans 15 amino acids. The V end was cut by 6 bases, the J end by 4 bases, with 13 bases between. The germline CDR1 and CDR2 sequences are SNHLY and FYNNEI. This CDR3 reads CASRGTGGGANVLTF. The CDR3 DNA follows: TGTGCCAGCAGAGGTACAGGCGGCGGGGCCAACGTCCTGACTTTC.

The gene calls are TRBV9 and TRBJ2-7; unclear D gene. V dropped 0 bases and J dropped 1 base, with 11 bases sitting between them. The CDR3 length is 15 residues. Germline V gene data show CDR1 as SGDLS and CDR2 as YYNGEE. In DNA, the CDR3 is TGTGCCAGCAGCGTAGAGCCCGTAGCTTCCTACGAGCAGTACTTC. Amino acids: CASSVEPVASYEQYF.

This clone has just a few counts. The rearrangement joins TRBV28 to TRBJ2-7; D is ambiguous. Per germline, CDR1 MDHEN and CDR2 SYDVKM. With 3 bases removed from V and 0 bases from J, the gap between germline ends came to 9 bases. The CDR3 runs to 14 residues. CDR3: CASSFRLASYEQYF. For the CDR3, the DNA is TGTGCCAGCAGTTTCCGACTTGCCTCCTACGAGCAGTACTTC.

The rearrangement links TRBV10-1 to TRBJ2-1, with D tentatively TRBD2 (6 bases). The CDR3 is made up of 14 amino acids. Germline V lookup: CDR1 WNHNN, CDR2 SYGVQD (reference sequence). Trimming took off 4 bases at V and 9 bases at J, with 16 bases between the two ends. This CDR3 is CASSVEGARPEQFF. The CDR3 bases are TGCGCCAGCAGTGTGGAGGGAGCGAGGCCTGAGCAGTTCTTC.

V usage is TRBV28 and J usage is TRBJ1-2; D is undetermined. Looked up from germline, CDR1 is MDHEN and CDR2 is SYDVKM. Trimming pared 3 bases from V and 6 bases from J, leaving 11 bases between. The length of the CDR3 is 13 residues. CDR3 sequence (DNA): TGTGCCAGCAGTTTGTATAAGGGAGATGGCTACACCTTC. Translated, it gives CASSLYKGDGYTF.

This chain uses TRBV6-1 with TRBJ2-7; no firm D call. Germline loops: CDR1 MNHNS, CDR2 SASEGT. V was shortened by 5 bases and J by 3 bases, with 11 bases between the two germline ends. The CDR3 totals 13 residues. This chain's CDR3 is CASSSETFYEQYF. The CDR3 nucleotides read TGTGCCAGCAGTTCGGAGACCTTCTACGAGCAGTACTTC.

The chain has TRBV7-9 and TRBJ2-6; 7 bases agree with TRBD1. Trimming took 5 bases from V and 0 from J; bases not matched to a gene: 7. The CDR3 consists of 17 residues. Germline lookup yields CDR1 SEHNR and CDR2 FQNEAQ (reference sequence). CDR3 amino acids: CASSDRDSLSGANVLTF. CDR3 DNA: TGTGCCAGCAGCGACCGGGACAGCCTCTCTGGGGCCAACGTCCTGACTTTC.

V gene TRBV5-4 combines with J gene TRBJ2-2; D is uncertain. Trimming shortened V by 1 base and J by 0 bases, and 10 bases separated the two germline ends. Germline-derived CDR1 and CDR2 are SGHNT and YYREEE (reference sequence). CDR3 length: 16 residues. As DNA, the CDR3 is TGTGCCAGCAGCTTGTTTTCGACTTCGAACACCGGGGAGCTGTTTTTT. Translated: CASSLFSTSNTGELFF.

Only a few counts were recorded for this clone. This chain links TRBV11-2 with TRBJ2-5, with D possibly being TRBD2 (5 bases). V was shortened by 1 base and J by 5 bases, with 11 bases between the two germline ends. The CDR3 runs to 14 residues. The germline gives CDR1 SGHAT, CDR2 FQNNGV. CDR3 loop: CASSLVLQRETQYF. The CDR3 bases are TGTGCCAGCAGCTTAGTCCTCCAGCGGGAGACCCAGTACTTC.

V usage is TRBV10-1 and J usage is TRBJ2-3, with 9 nucleotides matching TRBD2. The CDR3 is 16 amino acids. The V gene end was trimmed by 1 base and the J gene end by 6 bases; junction bases not matched to a gene: 8. The germline V gene encodes CDR1 WNHNN and CDR2 SYGVQD (reference sequence). The CDR3 coding sequence is TGCGCCAGCAGTGAGTTCGGAGTAGCGGGAGCTGATACGCAGTATTTT. Residues: CASSEFGVAGADTQYF.

The chain carries TRBV6-1 and TRBJ2-5; 10 bases align to TRBD1. CDR1 MNHNS and CDR2 SASEGT come from the germline V gene. The V gene end was trimmed by 8 bases and the J gene end by 5 bases; junction bases not matched to a gene: 5. The CDR3 runs 13 residues. CDR3 sequence (DNA): TGTGCCAGCTCGACAGGGGGCTCTGAGACCCAGTACTTC. Its protein product is CASSTGGSETQYF.

The V call is TRBV11-3, the J call TRBJ2-5; a weak D match, TRBD2 (6 bases). Germline CDR1 is SGHNT and CDR2 is YENEEA. This CDR3 is 15 amino acids long. Trimming left V 6 bases short and J 2 bases short, with 16 bases between. The CDR3 DNA reads as TGTGCCAGCAGAGGTAGCGGTAAGCCTCAAGAGACCCAGTACTTC. Its protein product is CASRGSGKPQETQYF.

DNA of the CDR3: TGTGCCTGGAATGGGGACAGGCGGTCGTACACCTTC. As protein: CAWNGDRRSYTF. This chain links TRBV30 with TRBJ1-2; 8 bases are shared with TRBD1. Per the germline V gene, CDR1 is GTSNPN and CDR2 is SVGIG (reference sequence). V was clipped by 4 bases and J by 11 bases; unmatched bases: 9. This CDR3 contains 12 residues.

The chain carries TRBV10-3 and TRBJ2-2; TRBD2 aligns across 8 bases. This CDR3 has 13 residues. V dropped 8 bases and J dropped 5; count of bases not matched to a gene: 4. Germline V gene data show CDR1 as ENHRY and CDR2 as SYGVKD. CDR3 bases: TGTGCCATCCAGCGGGAGAAGACCGGGGAGCTGTTTTTT. As protein: CAIQREKTGELFF.

This chain links TRBV6-1 with TRBJ1-2, with TRBD1 matching over 7 bases. The junction had 4 bases not matched to a gene; V was cut back by 7 bases and J by 5 bases. There are 12 residues in the CDR3. Germline V CDR1 and CDR2: MNHNS, SASEGT. CDR3 coding DNA: TGTGCCAGCATCGAACAGGGGTATGGCTACACCTTC. This encodes CASIEQGYGYTF.

The V call is TRBV7-2, the J call TRBJ1-1, with a possible D match to TRBD1 (5 bases). Looked up from germline, CDR1 is SGHTA and CDR2 is FQGNSA. V was shortened by 1 base and J by 2 bases, with 11 bases between the two germline ends. This CDR3 contains 15 residues. The CDR3 nucleotides read TGTGCCAGCAGCTTAGGGGGCGGGGGTAACACTGAAGCTTTCTTT. Encoded protein: CASSLGGGGNTEAFF.

The genes are TRBV15 and TRBJ2-5; 7 bases fit TRBD2. CDR1 is LNHNV, CDR2 YYDKDF, per germline (reference sequence). The V gene end was trimmed by 0 bases and the J gene end by 2 bases; junction bases not matched to a gene: 3. The CDR3 spans 15 residues. CDR3 in amino acids: CATSRETSAQETQYF. In nucleotides, the CDR3 is TGTGCCACCAGCAGAGAAACTAGCGCGCAAGAGACCCAGTACTTC.

The chain links TRBV6-1 to TRBJ2-5; 8 bases map to TRBD2. Germline V gene data show CDR1 as MNHNS and CDR2 as SASEGT. The CDR3 runs 15 residues. Losses at the gene ends were 3 bases for V and 5 bases for J; bases not matched to a gene: 8. The CDR3 DNA reads as TGTGCCAGCAGTGACCCCGGGACTAGTTTGGAGACCCAGTACTTC. As protein: CASSDPGTSLETQYF.

The chain has TRBV11-3 and TRBJ2-1; tentative D call: TRBD1 (6 bases). The V gene lost 1 base and the J gene lost 6 bases, with 10 bases spanning the gap. The CDR3 loop spans 14 amino acids. The germline V gene encodes CDR1 SGHNT and CDR2 YENEEA. This chain's CDR3 is CASSLGGQVNEQFF. The CDR3 bases are TGTGCCAGCAGCTTAGGGGGACAAGTCAATGAGCAGTTCTTC.

This clone was seen a handful of times. The J gene is TRBJ2-2, the V gene TRBV19, with a weak D call TRBD2 (5 bases). The CDR3 has 14 amino acids. V was trimmed by 1 base and J by 3 bases, leaving 6 bases between them. The germline CDR1 and CDR2 sequences are LNHDA and SQIVND (reference sequence). The CDR3 here is CASSIARDTGELFF. The CDR3 DNA follows: TGTGCCAGTAGTATAGCGAGGGACACCGGGGAGCTGTTTTTT.

V is TRBV25-1 and J is TRBJ2-1; 9 bases map to TRBD2. The germline CDR1 and CDR2 sequences are MGHDK and SYGVNS. The CDR3 runs to 16 residues. V shed 1 base, J shed 6 bases, and the junction held 7 bases outside the gene matches. The CDR3 region is CASSEFLAGIGNEQFF. In nucleotides, the CDR3 is TGTGCCAGCAGTGAATTTCTAGCGGGAATTGGCAATGAGCAGTTCTTC.